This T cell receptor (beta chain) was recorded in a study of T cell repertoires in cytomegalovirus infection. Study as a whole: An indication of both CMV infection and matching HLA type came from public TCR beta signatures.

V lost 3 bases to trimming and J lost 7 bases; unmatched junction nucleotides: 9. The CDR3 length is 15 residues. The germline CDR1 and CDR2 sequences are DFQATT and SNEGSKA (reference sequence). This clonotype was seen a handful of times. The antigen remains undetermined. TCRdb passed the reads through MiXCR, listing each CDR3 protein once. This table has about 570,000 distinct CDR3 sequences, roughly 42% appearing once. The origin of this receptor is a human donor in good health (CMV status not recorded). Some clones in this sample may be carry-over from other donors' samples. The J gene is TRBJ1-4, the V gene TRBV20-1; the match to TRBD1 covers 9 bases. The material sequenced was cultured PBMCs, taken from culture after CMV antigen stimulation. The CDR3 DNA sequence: TGCAGTGCTAGCGCCCGGACAGGGGCGGGTGAAAAACTGTTTTTT. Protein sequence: CSASARTGAGEKLFF.